Below are 15 T cell receptor beta chains sequenced from a single sample in a study of shared clonotypes between healthy human individuals. This table comes from immunoSEQ multiplex PCR, and its TCRdb copy is limited to in-frame clones, with some not included. The sample holds 2 million to 3 million clones; 80% to 95% are singletons and the top ten take 0.36%. Sequencing was carried out using naive CD4+ T cells from PBMCs. Indicated subset: CD45RA+ positively selected. These TCRs come from a man aged 18 to 30 in good health. Some clones in this sample may be carry-over from other donors' samples.

This sequence joins TRBV5-1 and TRBJ1-1; D not resolved. V gave up 5 bases and J gave up 1 base, with 9 bases separating them. The CDR3 sequence is 13 residues long. The germline V gene encodes CDR1 SGHRS and CDR2 YFSETQ. The CDR3 protein is CASRRLENTEAFF. CDR3 in DNA: TGCGCCAGCAGGCGACTAGAGAACACTGAAGCTTTCTTT.

The gene calls are TRBV19 and TRBJ1-5, with TRBD1 as a possible D gene (5 bases). V lost 1 base and J lost 2, with 9 bases in between. Looked up from germline, CDR1 is LNHDA and CDR2 is SQIVND (reference sequence). The CDR3 length is 15 residues. The CDR3 protein is CASSIVQGGNQPQHF. The CDR3, as DNA: TGTGCCAGTAGTATAGTTCAGGGTGGCAATCAGCCCCAGCATTTT.

This CDR3 reads CAISEETMVQAFF. Here the CDR3 DNA reads TGTGCCATCAGTGAGGAGACCATGGTGCAAGCTTTCTTT. The chain employs TRBV10-3 and TRBJ1-1; D unresolved. This CDR3 spans 13 amino acids. Looked up from germline, CDR1 is ENHRY and CDR2 is SYGVKD. V lost 2 bases and J lost 9, with 13 bases in between.

J is TRBJ1-5 and V is TRBV28, with 9 nucleotides matching TRBD1. This CDR3 spans 16 amino acids. With 6 bases clipped from V and 5 bases from J, the junction kept 11 bases outside the gene matches. Germline V gene data show CDR1 as MDHEN and CDR2 as SYDVKM. CDR3 protein: CASSRLRDRVHQPQHF. In DNA, the CDR3 is TGTGCCAGCAGCCGCTTGAGGGACAGGGTTCATCAGCCCCAGCATTTT.

The V call is TRBV5-8, the J call TRBJ2-2; 7 bases agree with TRBD1. The CDR3 length is 15 residues. V lost 3 bases, J lost 0 bases, and 2 bases stayed unmatched. Germline V gene sequence: CDR1 SGHTS, CDR2 YDEGEE. CDR3 sequence reads: CASSWGTANTGELFF. The CDR3, as DNA: TGTGCCAGCAGCTGGGGGACAGCGAACACCGGGGAGCTGTTTTTT.

To note about this clone: The sample carries other DNA sequences with the same CDR3. The V and J genes are TRBV7-2 and TRBJ2-5; no firm D call. The germline V and J ends were trimmed by 2 bases and 4 bases, with 5 bases remaining between them. Germline V CDR1 and CDR2: SGHTA, FQGNSA. The CDR3 is 12 residues long. Written as DNA, the CDR3 is TGTGCCAGCAGCTTAACTCGAGAGACCCAGTACTTC. The encoded protein is CASSLTRETQYF.

J is TRBJ2-1 and V is TRBV7-6; 16 bases align to TRBD2. The V gene's germline CDR1 is SGHVS and CDR2 FNYEAQ. The V segment lost 7 bases and the J segment 9 bases; nucleotides outside the gene matches: 6. This CDR3 contains 15 residues. CDR3 bases: TGTGCCAGCACCGCTGGGACTAGCGGGGGGGTTGAGCAGTTCTTC. Translating gives CASTAGTSGGVEQFF.

This chain joins TRBV10-2 and TRBJ2-4, with 9 bases lining up with TRBD2. V lost 5 bases, J lost 5 bases, and 1 base stayed unmatched. This CDR3 has 13 amino acids. In germline, CDR1 is WSHSY, CDR2 SAAADI. In nucleotides, the CDR3 is TGCGCCAGCAGTTTAGCGGGAGAAAACATTCAGTACTTC. Residues: CASSLAGENIQYF.

This chain uses TRBV7-9 with TRBJ1-2, with D unclear. Trimming took off 1 base at V and 3 bases at J, with 6 bases between the two ends. Germline V CDR1 and CDR2: SEHNR, FQNEAQ (reference sequence). The CDR3 is 13 residues long. The CDR3 DNA sequence: TGTGCCAGCAGCTTAGGCGGTCACTATGGCTACACCTTC. Its translation is CASSLGGHYGYTF.

The chain recombines TRBV7-9 with TRBJ2-7; D not certain. Looked up from germline, CDR1 is SEHNR and CDR2 is FQNEAQ (reference sequence). The CDR3 has 14 residues. The germline V and J ends were trimmed by 5 bases and 1 base, with 12 bases remaining between them. Written as DNA, the CDR3 is TGTGCCAGCAGCCTCCGTGGACCTTCCTACGAGCAGTACTTC. The encoded protein is CASSLRGPSYEQYF.

The chain employs TRBV15 and TRBJ2-2, with 14 positions matching TRBD2. The V gene end was trimmed by 0 bases and the J gene end by 0 bases; junction bases not matched to a gene: 6. The CDR3 is 20 amino acids. The V gene's germline CDR1 is LNHNV and CDR2 YYDKDF (reference sequence). DNA for the CDR3: TGTGCCACCAGCAGAGATTTGGGGACTAGCGGGAGCACGAACACCGGGGAGCTGTTTTTT. As protein: CATSRDLGTSGSTNTGELFF.

CDR3 bases: TGTGCCAGCATTCAGAGAGGGGGCGCAAATGAAAAACTGTTTTTT. This translates into CASIQRGGANEKLFF. The chain combines TRBV6-1 with TRBJ1-4, with 7 bases fitting TRBD1. With 7 bases clipped from V and 5 bases from J, the junction kept 10 bases outside the gene matches. Per germline, CDR1 MNHNS and CDR2 SASEGT. This CDR3 spans 15 amino acids.

The genes are TRBV5-1 and TRBJ2-1; D is unclear. Germline V gives CDR1 SGHRS, CDR2 YFSETQ. The CDR3 contains 13 residues. V was shortened by 4 bases and J by 9 bases, with 14 bases between the two germline ends. The DNA for the CDR3 is TGCGCCAGCAGCCAGACCGCCACCAGTGAGCAGTTCTTC. Its protein product is CASSQTATSEQFF.

The J gene is TRBJ2-3, the V gene TRBV6-6; no clear D. In germline, CDR1 is MNHNY, CDR2 SVGAGI (reference sequence). The CDR3 has 16 residues. Trimming pared 6 bases from V and 2 bases from J, leaving 18 bases between. CDR3 DNA sequence: TGTGCCAGCAGCCCCTCCGCGGACCGAATCACAGATACGCAGTATTTT. It translates to CASSPSADRITDTQYF.

The V call is TRBV7-2, the J call TRBJ2-3; D not resolved. This CDR3 is built from 13 residues. Germline CDR1 reads SGHTA; CDR2 reads FQGNSA. V was cut by 3 bases and J by 4 bases, with 8 bases left in between. CDR3 sequence reads: CASSLYRADTQYF. The DNA for the CDR3 is TGTGCCAGCAGCTTGTATCGGGCAGATACGCAGTATTTT.